Included here is one T cell receptor beta chain sequence, with context. The sample originates from a study of radiotherapy plus CTLA-4 blockade in lung cancer. Looking at the study overall: In approximately 17% of patients, objective responses were seen; roughly 30% had disease control.

Profiling relied on immunoSEQ multiplex PCR, and the TCRdb table lists in-frame clones only, not all of them. The sample has about 77,000 clones, under 75% seen once. The material was peripheral blood, obtained from a patient treated with radiotherapy plus ipilimumab. The sequence derives from a human donor with non-small cell lung cancer whose response to radiotherapy plus ipilimumab could not be evaluated.

The DNA of the CDR3 is TGTGCCAGCAGCCCCCCAAGGGGGACAGGGGCCTACGAGCAGTACTTC. This gives the protein CASSPPRGTGAYEQYF. The J gene is TRBJ2-7, the V gene TRBV9; 10 nucleotides align to TRBD1. This CDR3 region has 16 residues. Trimming cost V 4 bases and J 2 bases; bases outside gene matches: 9. Germline V gene lookup returns CDR1 SGDLS and CDR2 YYNGEE.